This T cell receptor beta chain was obtained from a study of STAT5B mutations in CD4+ large granular lymphocyte leukemia. This clone was counted a few times. Per the germline V gene, CDR1 is MDHEN and CDR2 is SYDVKM. Trimming stripped 1 base from V and 6 bases from J, with 7 bases between. The length of the CDR3 is 13 residues. Some clones are missing from TCRdb's copy, which holds only in-frame ones; the method was immunoSEQ multiplex PCR. The top ten hold roughly 0.47% of the sample, which has about 30,000 clones, around two thirds seen once. This TCR came from a human donor in good health. The specimen was CD4+ T cells from blood buffy coats. The chain is built from TRBV28 and TRBJ2-4; no firm D call. The CDR3 DNA sequence: TGTGCCAGCAGTTTATTTAAGGGAAACATTCAGTACTTC. It yields the protein CASSLFKGNIQYF. Using reference TRBV28 and TRBJ2-4 for the parts outside the CDR3, the full variable domain is DVKVTQSSRYLVKRTGEKVFLECVQDMDHENMFWYRQDPGLGLRLIYFSYDVKMKEKGDIPEGYSVSREKKERFSLILESASTNQTSMYLCASSLFKGNIQYFGAGTRLSVL.